A selection of T cell receptor beta chains follows, all from one sample in a study of blood T cell repertoires in COVID-19. Generated by immunoSEQ multiplex PCR, the TCRdb table keeps only in-frame clones and is missing some. Among tens of thousands of clones, approximately 80% were seen once, and the ten largest hold approximately 6%. The sample comprised peripheral blood. These TCRs come from a woman aged 60-70 years with acute or convalescent COVID-19. The CDR3 runs from the conserved cysteine through the conserved F or W. D genes are given only for firm matches. Not all rows give a size; the values are once, few, many and, for expanded clones, a class.

clone_size,v_call,j_call,d_call,cdr3_aa,cdr3_nt
.,TRBV7-7,TRBJ1-6,TRBD1,CASSCDRVYNSPLHF,TGTGCCAGCAGCTGCGACAGGGTATATAATTCACCCCTCCACTTT
.,TRBV13,TRBJ2-2,TRBD2,CASSFWTSGGNTGELFF,TGTGCCAGCAGCTTTTGGACTAGCGGGGGGAACACCGGGGAGCTGTTTTTT
.,TRBV4-2,TRBJ2-3,.,CASSQGLDTDTQYF,TGTGCCAGCAGCCAAGGACTAGATACAGATACGCAGTATTTT
once,TRBV6-5,TRBJ1-1,TRBD1,CASRRQGMNTEAFF,TGTGCCAGCAGACGACAGGGGATGAACACTGAAGCTTTCTTT
.,TRBV4-1,TRBJ1-5,.,CASSQVAAGNQPQHF,TGCGCCAGCAGCCAAGTGGCGGCGGGGAATCAGCCCCAGCATTTT
.,TRBV7-9,TRBJ2-1,TRBD2,CASSKAGTSELYNEQFF,TGTGCCAGCAGCAAAGCCGGGACTAGCGAACTCTACAATGAGCAGTTCTTC
.,TRBV19,TRBJ2-2,TRBD1,CASSILTGQGVNTGELFF,TGTGCCAGTAGTATTCTGACGGGGCAGGGGGTCAACACCGGGGAGCTGTTTTTT
once,TRBV2,TRBJ2-7,TRBD2,CASSEAGGSEQYF,TGTGCCAGCAGTGAAGCGGGGGGGTCCGAGCAGTACTTC
.,TRBV19,TRBJ2-1,.,CASVGPGGVYNEQFF,TGTGCCAGTGTGGGGCCGGGGGGCGTTTACAATGAGCAGTTCTTC
.,TRBV2,TRBJ1-6,TRBD1,CASRTSPGQNSPLHF,TGTGCCAGCAGGACGAGCCCGGGACAGAATTCACCCCTCCACTTT
.,TRBV19,TRBJ1-5,.,CASSYDRREPQHF,TGTGCCAGTAGTTACGACAGGCGGGAGCCCCAGCATTTT
.,TRBV19,TRBJ1-2,.,CASSIPRTEASRGYTF,TGTGCCAGTAGTATACCAAGGACAGAGGCCTCGCGAGGCTACACCTTC
.,TRBV9,TRBJ2-1,.,CASSVISEPYNEQFF,TGTGCCAGCAGCGTAATTAGCGAGCCATACAATGAGCAGTTCTTC
.,TRBV4-2,TRBJ2-3,.,CASSQDAGSGYTDTQYF,TGTGCCAGCAGCCAAGATGCGGGAAGCGGTTACACAGATACGCAGTATTTT
once,TRBV11-2,TRBJ2-3,TRBD2,CASSFTSGSTDTQYF,TGTGCCAGCAGCTTCACTAGCGGCAGCACAGATACGCAGTATTTT
.,TRBV5-3,TRBJ1-2,.,CARSSGPRGAGDYGYTF,TGTGCCAGAAGTTCCGGACCGCGGGGCGCGGGCGACTATGGCTACACCTTC
.,TRBV5-1,TRBJ2-3,.,CASSPLSGGRTDTQYF,TGCGCCAGCAGCCCTCTGTCGGGGGGCCGCACAGATACGCAGTATTTT